The source of this T cell receptor beta chain is a study of shared clonotypes between healthy human individuals. The CDR3 is 15 amino acids. Germline values: CDR1 SGHTA, CDR2 FQGNSA. Losses at the gene ends were 2 bases for V and 0 bases for J; bases not matched to a gene: 2. Concerning this clone itself: The sample contains more than one DNA sequence encoding this CDR3.

Profiled with immunoSEQ multiplex PCR; TCRdb holds only in-frame clones, not every one. The sample includes about 2.4 million clones, 80% to 95% seen only once; the top ten take about 0.38%. Sequenced material: naive CD4+ T cells from PBMCs. Subset of the sample: CD45RA+ positively selected. The sequence derives from a man in his late teens or twenties in good health. Some clones in this sample may be carry-over from other donors' samples. The chain is built from TRBV7-2 and TRBJ2-7; 9 nucleotides match TRBD2. The CDR3 DNA sequence: TGTGCCAGCAGCTTACTAGCGGGGTCCTCCTACGAGCAGTACTTC. It specifies CASSLLAGSSYEQYF.